These 2 T cell receptor beta chains were sequenced from one sample in a study of shared clonotypes between healthy human individuals. TCRdb keeps only in-frame clones here, not all; method: immunoSEQ multiplex PCR. The table records around 2,000,000 clones, over 85% of them present only once. The sample was naive CD4+ T cells sorted from blood. Subset defined: CD45RA+ positively selected. The receptors shown here come from a man aged 18-30 years in good health.

The chain is built from TRBV4-1 and TRBJ2-7; 7 positions agree with TRBD1. The junction had 3 bases not matched to a gene; V was cut back by 1 base and J by 0 bases. The germline V gene encodes CDR1 MGHRA and CDR2 YSYEKL. The CDR3 contains 15 residues. The CDR3: CASSQVWTGSYEQYF. The CDR3 region has the DNA TGCGCCAGCAGCCAAGTTTGGACAGGCTCCTACGAGCAGTACTTC.

This clone was seen once. Other DNA sequences from this sample encode an identical CDR3 as well. The rearrangement uses TRBV5-1 and TRBJ2-1; 11 nucleotides align to TRBD1. CDR1 is SGHRS, CDR2 YFSETQ, per germline. V lost 2 bases to trimming and J lost 4 bases; unmatched junction nucleotides: 2. The CDR3 totals 15 residues. CDR3 sequence reads: CASSFGQGAYNEQFF. CDR3 in DNA: TGCGCCAGCAGCTTTGGACAGGGGGCTTACAATGAGCAGTTCTTC.